Below are 13 T cell receptor beta chains sequenced from a single sample in a study of OX40 agonist ivuxolimab in advanced cancers. The library relied on the immunoSEQ multiplex PCR assay. Held by TCRdb, this immuneACCESS table contains in-frame sequences only and omits some clones. Under half of the omission traces to an unresolved V gene where checked; the cause of the rest is unknown. The sample contains some 83,000 clones, more than 70% of them found a single time. Around 6.3% of the sample is in the top ten clones. Specimen: CD4+ or CD8+ T cells sorted from blood, collected in a trial of the OX40 agonist ivuxolimab. These receptors originate from an adult with an advanced solid tumor such as melanoma, head and neck, liver or kidney cancer.

This chain connects TRBV19 to TRBJ2-1; 9 bases match TRBD1. CDR1 and CDR2 (germline): LNHDA, SQIVND (reference sequence). Trimming removed 4 bases from V and 1 base from J; junction bases left unmatched: 5. The CDR3 loop spans 16 amino acids. The CDR3 sequence: CASSRTGGASYNEQFF. The CDR3 bases are TGTGCCAGTAGTAGAACAGGGGGCGCATCCTACAATGAGCAGTTCTTC.

V is TRBV6-1 and J is TRBJ1-2; D gene unclear. This CDR3 comprises 13 residues. The V and J ends lost 1 base and 2 bases respectively, with 5 bases between them. Germline loops: CDR1 MNHNS, CDR2 SASEGT. CDR3 nucleotide sequence: TGTGCCAGCAGTGAAGGGTACAACTATGGCTACACCTTC. Amino acids: CASSEGYNYGYTF.

The rearrangement uses TRBV7-8 and TRBJ2-3, with a possible D match to TRBD2 (6 bases). CDR3 length equals 15 residues. The V and J ends lost 6 bases and 0 bases respectively, with 13 bases between them. Germline V gene sequence: CDR1 SGHVS, CDR2 FQNEAQ. The CDR3, as DNA: TGTGCCAGCAGACCTTCTAGCGCTAGCACAGATACGCAGTATTTT. This translates into CASRPSSASTDTQYF.

The chain joins TRBV4-2 to TRBJ1-4, with a weak D call TRBD1 (6 bases). The length of the CDR3 is 16 residues. Germline CDR1 and CDR2: LGHNA and YNFKEQ. V was shortened by 3 bases and J by 8 bases, with 19 bases between the two germline ends. For the CDR3, the DNA is TGTGCCAGCAGCCATGCCCAGGGGCCCCAAAGGGAAAAACTGTTTTTT. Its translation: CASSHAQGPQREKLFF.

The J gene is TRBJ1-1, the V gene TRBV9; D gene unclear. V was trimmed by 0 bases and J by 1 base, leaving 7 bases between them. The CDR3 loop spans 14 amino acids. The germline V gene encodes CDR1 SGDLS and CDR2 YYNGEE. CDR3 region: CASSVEHRNTEAFF. In DNA form, the CDR3 reads TGTGCCAGCAGCGTAGAACATAGGAACACTGAAGCTTTCTTT.

A remark on this clone: Relative to the germline gene, one junction end is altered; a read error may explain this. The J gene is TRBJ2-7, the V gene TRBV7-3; D is perhaps TRBD1 or TRBD2 (5 bases each). The CDR3 length is 12 residues. The germline V gene has CDR1 SGHTA and CDR2 FQGTGA. In DNA, the CDR3 is TGTGCCAGCAGCTTAGACGCCGGGGCGCTTATGTTC. Translating it yields CASSLDAGALMF.

The rearrangement links TRBV5-1 to TRBJ1-5, with 8 nucleotides matching TRBD1. CDR3 length: 16 residues. Trimming at V came to 0 bases and at J to 9 bases, leaving 11 bases not matched to a gene. Germline loops: CDR1 SGHRS, CDR2 YFSETQ. The CDR3 DNA follows: TGCGCCAGCAGCTTGGAGGCAGGGGGCGCCTCAGGGCCCCAGCATTTT. It specifies CASSLEAGGASGPQHF.

The rearrangement links TRBV4-1 to TRBJ1-2; D unclear. Per the germline V gene, CDR1 is MGHRA and CDR2 is YSYEKL. This CDR3 is 15 amino acids long. The ends were cut back, 4 bases at V and 0 bases at J, with 12 bases in the middle. The CDR3, as DNA: TGCGCCAGCAGCCCGCAGGTGGTAGCTAACTATGGCTACACCTTC. Translating gives CASSPQVVANYGYTF.

Of note for this clone: The same CDR3 can be traced to other DNA sequences in this sample. V and J are TRBV6-5 and TRBJ1-2; unclear D gene. Trimming stripped 0 bases from V and 5 bases from J, with 7 bases between. The CDR3 loop spans 13 amino acids. CDR1 is MNHEY, CDR2 SVGAGI, per germline. This chain's CDR3 is CASSYSGTYGYTF. The CDR3 nucleotides are TGTGCCAGCAGTTACTCGGGTACTTATGGCTACACCTTC.

This chain uses TRBV6-6 with TRBJ2-1; either TRBD1 or TRBD2 may supply D (5 bases each). The germline CDR1 and CDR2 sequences are MNHNY and SVGAGI (reference sequence). The CDR3 consists of 12 residues. Between the trimmed V and J ends, which lost 8 bases and 8 bases, there was a span of 13 bases. The CDR3 bases are TGTGCCAGCTGGGACCCCCCACATGAGCAGTTCTTC. Amino acid sequence: CASWDPPHEQFF.

The gene calls are TRBV6-1 and TRBJ1-2, with D perhaps matching TRBD1 (5 bases). This CDR3 contains 13 residues. Trimming left V 1 base short and J 3 bases short, with 6 bases between. Germline V gene lookup returns CDR1 MNHNS and CDR2 SASEGT. CDR3 region: CASSEGGDYGYTF. The CDR3 DNA reads as TGTGCCAGCAGTGAAGGGGGGGACTATGGCTACACCTTC.

The chain links TRBV15 to TRBJ2-5; a weak D match, TRBD2 (6 bases). V was shortened by 1 base and J by 3 bases, with 12 bases between the two germline ends. The CDR3 totals 15 residues. The germline gives CDR1 LNHNV, CDR2 YYDKDF (reference sequence). CDR3 sequence reads: CATSRGAGLKETQYF. DNA for the CDR3: TGTGCCACCAGCAGAGGGGCGGGGTTGAAAGAGACCCAGTACTTC. The full variable domain, completed using reference TRBV15 and TRBJ2-5, is DAMVIQNPRYQVTQFGKPVTLSCSQTLNHNVMYWYQQKSSQAPKLLFHYYDKDFNNEADTPDNFQSRRPNTSFCFLDIRSPGLGDTAMYLCATSRGAGLKETQYFGPGTRLLVL.

This chain links TRBV18 with TRBJ2-7; 7 bases agree with TRBD2. The CDR3 extends over 14 amino acids. J lost 2 bases, V lost 4 bases, and 5 bases had no gene match. From germline, CDR1 is KGHSH and CDR2 LQKENI. Here the CDR3 reads CASSQGEGTYEQYF. The DNA of the CDR3 is TGTGCCAGCTCACAAGGGGAGGGAACCTACGAGCAGTACTTC.